This TCR beta chain was recorded in a study of siplizumab effects on memory and regulatory T cells. Looked up from germline, CDR1 is LNHDA and CDR2 is SQIVND (reference sequence). CDR3 size: 13 residues. The V and J ends lost 5 bases and 5 bases respectively, with 12 bases between them. Broader study findings: The diversity of naive T cells seemed greater than that of memory cells, and their alloresponse contribution seemed major.

This table comes from immunoSEQ multiplex PCR, and its TCRdb copy is limited to in-frame clones, with some not included. The sample shows about 69,000 clones, around 90% of them seen only once. About this clone: Antigen specificity is unknown.

Sample: Tregs sorted from blood. This chain joins TRBV19 and TRBJ1-1; D unresolved. The clonotype originates from a human donor in good health. The DNA for the CDR3 is TGTGCCAGTAGTGCTCCTAGTGGAACTGAAGCTTTCTTT. Residues: CASSAPSGTEAFF.